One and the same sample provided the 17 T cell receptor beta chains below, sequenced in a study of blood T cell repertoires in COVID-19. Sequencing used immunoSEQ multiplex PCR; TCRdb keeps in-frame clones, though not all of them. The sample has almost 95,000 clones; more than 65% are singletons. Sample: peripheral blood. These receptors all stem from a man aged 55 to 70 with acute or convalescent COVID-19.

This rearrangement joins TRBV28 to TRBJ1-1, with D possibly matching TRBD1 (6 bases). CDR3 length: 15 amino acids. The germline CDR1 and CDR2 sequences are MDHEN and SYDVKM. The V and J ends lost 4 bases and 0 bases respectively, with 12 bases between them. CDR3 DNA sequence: TGTGCCAGCAGTTCCCCGACAGGTATGAACACTGAAGCTTTCTTT. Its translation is CASSSPTGMNTEAFF.

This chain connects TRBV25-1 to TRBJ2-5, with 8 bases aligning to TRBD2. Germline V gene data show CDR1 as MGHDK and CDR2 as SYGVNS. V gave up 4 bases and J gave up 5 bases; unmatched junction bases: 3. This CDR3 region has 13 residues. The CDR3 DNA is TGTGCCAGCAGTGGGGGACTAGAGGAGACCCAGTACTTC. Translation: CASSGGLEETQYF.

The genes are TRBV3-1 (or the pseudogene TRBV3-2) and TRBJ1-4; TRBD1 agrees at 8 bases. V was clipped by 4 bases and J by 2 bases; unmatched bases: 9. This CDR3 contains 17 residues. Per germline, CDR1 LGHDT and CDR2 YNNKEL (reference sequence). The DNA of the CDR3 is TGTGCCAGCAGCCCGGCAGGGGGCTTGGCGACTAATGAAAAACTGTTTTTT. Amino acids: CASSPAGGLATNEKLFF.

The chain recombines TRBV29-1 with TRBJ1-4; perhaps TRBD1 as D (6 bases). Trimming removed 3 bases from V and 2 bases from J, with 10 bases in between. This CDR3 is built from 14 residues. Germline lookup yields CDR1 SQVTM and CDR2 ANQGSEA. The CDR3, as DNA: TGCAGCGTTGAGGGCAGGGGCACTAATGAAAAACTGTTTTTT. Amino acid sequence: CSVEGRGTNEKLFF.

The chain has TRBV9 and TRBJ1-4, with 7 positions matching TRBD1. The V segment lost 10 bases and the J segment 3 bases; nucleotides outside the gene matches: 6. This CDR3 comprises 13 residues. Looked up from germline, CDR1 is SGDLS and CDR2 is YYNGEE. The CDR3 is CASGGTANEKLFF. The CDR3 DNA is TGTGCCTCAGGGGGGACAGCTAATGAAAAACTGTTTTTT.

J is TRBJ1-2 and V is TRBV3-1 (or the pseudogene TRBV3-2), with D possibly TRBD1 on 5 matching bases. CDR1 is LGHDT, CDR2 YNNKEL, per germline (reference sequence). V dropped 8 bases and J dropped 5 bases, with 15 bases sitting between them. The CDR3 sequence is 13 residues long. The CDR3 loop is CASSPTEVYGYTF. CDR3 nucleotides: TGTGCCAGCTCTCCGACAGAAGTATATGGCTACACCTTC.

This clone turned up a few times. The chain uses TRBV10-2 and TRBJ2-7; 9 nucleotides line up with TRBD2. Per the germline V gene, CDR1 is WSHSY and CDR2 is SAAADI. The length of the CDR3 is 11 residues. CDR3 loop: CASSGGYEQYF. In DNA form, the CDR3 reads TGCGCGAGTAGCGGGGGTTACGAGCAGTACTTC.

CDR3 in amino acids: CASSLGGQAGQPQHF. The DNA for the CDR3 is TGTGCCAGCAGCTTAGGCGGACAGGCGGGACAGCCCCAGCATTTT. This chain joins TRBV11-2 and TRBJ1-5; TRBD1 aligns across 7 bases. V was pared by 1 base and J by 7 bases, with 7 bases of the junction left unmatched. Germline loops: CDR1 SGHAT, CDR2 FQNNGV. The CDR3 spans 15 residues.

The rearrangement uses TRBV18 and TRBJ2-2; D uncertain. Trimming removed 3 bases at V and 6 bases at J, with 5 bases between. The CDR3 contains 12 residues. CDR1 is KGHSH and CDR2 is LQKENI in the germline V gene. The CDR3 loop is CASSPYSGELFF. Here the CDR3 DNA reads TGTGCCAGCTCACCCTACTCCGGGGAGCTGTTTTTT.

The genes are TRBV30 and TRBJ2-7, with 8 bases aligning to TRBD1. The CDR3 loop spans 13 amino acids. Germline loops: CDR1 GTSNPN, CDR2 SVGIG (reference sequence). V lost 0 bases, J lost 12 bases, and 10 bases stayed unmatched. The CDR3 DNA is TGTGCCTGGAGTGTATTATCCGGACAGGGCAGGTACTTC. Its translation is CAWSVLSGQGRYF.

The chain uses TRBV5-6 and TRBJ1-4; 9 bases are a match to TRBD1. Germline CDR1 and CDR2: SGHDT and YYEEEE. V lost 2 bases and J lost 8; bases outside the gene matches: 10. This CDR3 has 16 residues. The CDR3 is CASSFWIGDRVEKLFF. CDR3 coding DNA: TGTGCCAGCAGCTTTTGGATCGGGGACAGGGTGGAAAAACTGTTTTTT.

CDR3 bases: TGTGCCAGCAGCGCCGAGGGGGGGAATTCACCCCTCCACTTT. It specifies CASSAEGGNSPLHF. The chain combines TRBV9 with TRBJ1-6; maybe TRBD1 (6 bases). V dropped 3 bases and J dropped 7 bases, with 11 bases sitting between them. The CDR3 is made up of 14 amino acids. Germline lookup yields CDR1 SGDLS and CDR2 YYNGEE.

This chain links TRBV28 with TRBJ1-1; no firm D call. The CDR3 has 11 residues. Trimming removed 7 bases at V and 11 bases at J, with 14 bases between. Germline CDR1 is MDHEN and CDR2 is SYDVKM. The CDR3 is CASTVGGSAFF. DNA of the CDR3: TGTGCCAGCACCGTAGGAGGGAGCGCTTTCTTT.

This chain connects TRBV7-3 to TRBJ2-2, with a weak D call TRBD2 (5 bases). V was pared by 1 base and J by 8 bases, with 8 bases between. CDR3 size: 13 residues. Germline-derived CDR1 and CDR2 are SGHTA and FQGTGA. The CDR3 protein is CASSLRREGELFF. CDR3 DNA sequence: TGTGCCAGCAGCTTAAGAAGGGAGGGGGAGCTGTTTTTT.

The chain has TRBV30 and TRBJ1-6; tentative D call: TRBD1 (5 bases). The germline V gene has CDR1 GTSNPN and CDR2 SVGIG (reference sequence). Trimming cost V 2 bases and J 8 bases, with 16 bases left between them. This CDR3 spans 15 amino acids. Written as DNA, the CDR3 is TGTGCCTGGAGTAGGGGTGGCGAGCTTTATTCACCCCTCCACTTT. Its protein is CAWSRGGELYSPLHF.

In DNA form, the CDR3 reads TGTGCCAGCAGCTTAGTCTCGGAAGAGACCCAGTACTTC. Protein: CASSLVSEETQYF. The chain has TRBV11-2 and TRBJ2-5; D gene unclear. This CDR3 spans 13 amino acids. CDR1 and CDR2 from the germline V gene are SGHAT and FQNNGV. V gave up 1 base and J gave up 3 bases, with 6 bases separating them.

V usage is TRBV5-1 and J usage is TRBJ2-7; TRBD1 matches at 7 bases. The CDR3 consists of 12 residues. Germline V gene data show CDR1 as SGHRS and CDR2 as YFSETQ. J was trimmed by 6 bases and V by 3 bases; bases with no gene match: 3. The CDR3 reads CASSSTGVEQYF. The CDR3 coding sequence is TGCGCCAGCAGCTCCACAGGGGTCGAGCAGTACTTC.